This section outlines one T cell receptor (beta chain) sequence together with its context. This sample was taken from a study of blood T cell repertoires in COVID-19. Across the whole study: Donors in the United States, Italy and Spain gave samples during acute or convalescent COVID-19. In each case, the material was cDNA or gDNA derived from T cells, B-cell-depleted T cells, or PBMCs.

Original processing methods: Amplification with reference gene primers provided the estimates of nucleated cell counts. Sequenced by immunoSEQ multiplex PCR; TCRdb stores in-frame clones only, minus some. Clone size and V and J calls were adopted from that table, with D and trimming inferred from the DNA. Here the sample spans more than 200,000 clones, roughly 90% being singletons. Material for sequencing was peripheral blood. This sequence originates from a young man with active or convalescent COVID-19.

Here the CDR3 DNA reads TGTGCCAGCCGGGACGCCACAGGGCCCTACAATGAGCAGTTCTTC. It yields the protein CASRDATGPYNEQFF. The chain recombines TRBV13 with TRBJ2-1; D perhaps matches TRBD1 (6 bases). This CDR3 is built from 15 residues. V was cut by 8 bases and J by 2 bases, with 16 bases left in between. The V gene's germline CDR1 is PRHDT and CDR2 FYEKMQ (reference sequence).